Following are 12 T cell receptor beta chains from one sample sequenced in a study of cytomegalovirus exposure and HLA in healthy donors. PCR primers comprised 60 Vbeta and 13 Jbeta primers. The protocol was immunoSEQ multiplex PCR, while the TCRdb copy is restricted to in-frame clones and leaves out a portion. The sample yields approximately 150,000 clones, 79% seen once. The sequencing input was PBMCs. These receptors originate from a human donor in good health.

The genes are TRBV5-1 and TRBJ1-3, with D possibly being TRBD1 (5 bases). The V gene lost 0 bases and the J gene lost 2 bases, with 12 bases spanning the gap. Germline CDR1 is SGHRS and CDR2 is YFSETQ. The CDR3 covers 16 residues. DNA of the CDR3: TGCGCCAGCAGCTTGGTCCCCCAGGGAACTGGAAACACCATATATTTT. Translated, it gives CASSLVPQGTGNTIYF.

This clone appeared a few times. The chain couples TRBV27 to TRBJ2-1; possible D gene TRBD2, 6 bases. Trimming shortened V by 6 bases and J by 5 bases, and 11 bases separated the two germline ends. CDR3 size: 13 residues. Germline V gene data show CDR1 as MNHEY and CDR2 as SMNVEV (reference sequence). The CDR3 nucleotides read TGTGCCAGCAGAGGACTACGAGACAATGAGCAGTTCTTC. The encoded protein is CASRGLRDNEQFF.

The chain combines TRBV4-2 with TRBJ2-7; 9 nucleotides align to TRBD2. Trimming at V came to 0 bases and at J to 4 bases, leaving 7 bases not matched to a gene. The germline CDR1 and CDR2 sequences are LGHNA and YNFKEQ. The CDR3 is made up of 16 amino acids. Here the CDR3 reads CASSQDISSGIYEQYF. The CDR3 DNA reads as TGTGCCAGCAGCCAAGATATCTCTAGCGGGATTTACGAGCAGTACTTC.

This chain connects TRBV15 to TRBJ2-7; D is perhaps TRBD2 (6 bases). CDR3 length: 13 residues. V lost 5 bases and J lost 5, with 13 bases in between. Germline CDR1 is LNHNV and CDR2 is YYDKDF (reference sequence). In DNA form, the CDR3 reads TGTGCCACCAGCCTGGGGACTCCAGACGAGCAGTACTTC. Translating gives CATSLGTPDEQYF. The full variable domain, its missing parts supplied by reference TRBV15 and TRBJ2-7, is DAMVIQNPRYQVTQFGKPVTLSCSQTLNHNVMYWYQQKSSQAPKLLFHYYDKDFNNEADTPDNFQSRRPNTSFCFLDIRSPGLGDTAMYLCATSLGTPDEQYFGPGTRLTVT.

This CDR3 reads CASAPGTGEIYEQYF. CDR3 bases: TGTGCCAGCGCCCCCGGGACAGGAGAAATCTACGAGCAGTACTTC. The chain links TRBV19 to TRBJ2-7; 8 nucleotides match TRBD1. The CDR3 sequence is 15 residues long. Germline V gene sequence: CDR1 LNHDA, CDR2 SQIVND (reference sequence). The junction had 13 bases not matched to a gene; V was cut back by 9 bases and J by 3 bases.

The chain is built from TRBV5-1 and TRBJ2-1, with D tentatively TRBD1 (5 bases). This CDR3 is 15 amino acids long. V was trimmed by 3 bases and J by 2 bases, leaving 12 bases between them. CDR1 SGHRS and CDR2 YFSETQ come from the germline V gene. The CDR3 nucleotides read TGCGCCAGCAGCTCAAGGGGTTTGGCCTACAATGAGCAGTTCTTC. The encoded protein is CASSSRGLAYNEQFF.

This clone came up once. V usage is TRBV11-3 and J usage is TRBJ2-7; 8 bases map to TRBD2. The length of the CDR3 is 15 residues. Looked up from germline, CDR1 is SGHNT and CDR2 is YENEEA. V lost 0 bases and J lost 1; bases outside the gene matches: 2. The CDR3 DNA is TGTGCCAGCAGCTTAGAGGCTAGCGGGTCCTACGAGCAGTACTTC. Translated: CASSLEASGSYEQYF.

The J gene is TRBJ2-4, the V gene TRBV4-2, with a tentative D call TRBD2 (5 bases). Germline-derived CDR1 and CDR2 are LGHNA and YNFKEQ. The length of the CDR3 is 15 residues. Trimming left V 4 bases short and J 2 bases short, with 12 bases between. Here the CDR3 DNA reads TGTGCCAGCAGCCTACCCGGGGTAACCAAAAACATTCAGTACTTC. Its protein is CASSLPGVTKNIQYF.

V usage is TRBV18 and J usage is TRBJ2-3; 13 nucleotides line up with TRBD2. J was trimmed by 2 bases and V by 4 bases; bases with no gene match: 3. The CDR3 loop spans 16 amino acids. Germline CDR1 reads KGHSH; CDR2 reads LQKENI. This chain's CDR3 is CASSRTSGSSTDTQYF. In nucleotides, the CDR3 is TGTGCCAGCTCACGGACTAGCGGGAGCTCCACAGATACGCAGTATTTT.

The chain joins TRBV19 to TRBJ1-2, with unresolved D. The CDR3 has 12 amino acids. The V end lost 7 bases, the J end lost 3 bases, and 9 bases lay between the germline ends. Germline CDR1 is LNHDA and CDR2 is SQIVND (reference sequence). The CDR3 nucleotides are TGTGCCAGTAATGTCGCAGACTATGGCTACACCTTC. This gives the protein CASNVADYGYTF.

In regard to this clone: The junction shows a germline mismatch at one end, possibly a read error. The CDR3 DNA follows: TGCGCCAACAGCGGGGAGGTGGGGGGCTACGAGCAGTACTTC. Its protein product is CANSGEVGGYEQYF. The rearrangement joins TRBV5-1 to TRBJ2-7; 7 bases align to TRBD2. Germline V lookup: CDR1 SGHRS, CDR2 YFSETQ. The CDR3 is 14 residues long.

Here the CDR3 reads CASSSVGAYNEQFF. The CDR3 nucleotides read TGTGCCAGCAGCTCCGTAGGGGCCTACAATGAGCAGTTCTTC. J is TRBJ2-1 and V is TRBV11-2, with D perhaps TRBD1 (5 bases). The V end lost 4 bases, the J end lost 2 bases, and 9 bases lay between the germline ends. Per the germline V gene, CDR1 is SGHAT and CDR2 is FQNNGV. There are 14 residues in the CDR3.